This paragraph reports one TCR beta chain. Its cognate antigen is unknown. The source of the sample is a study of T cell responses to AZD1222 COVID-19 vaccine. Clones were sequenced by immunoSEQ multiplex PCR, and TCRdb holds only the in-frame ones, with some missing. This table has about 100,000 clones, roughly nine tenths appearing once. V was trimmed by 5 bases and J by 4 bases, leaving 8 bases between them. This CDR3 region has 13 residues. Germline V gene sequence: CDR1 SGHNT, CDR2 YENEEA. Broader study findings: Reportedly, nearly half the spike-specific TCRs target unmutated variant regions. Researchers took repertoire samples only after the peak T cell response had come. White British people made up most donors, females outnumbered males, and clonal diversity was possibly underestimated.

Sample: peripheral blood, taken on day 0 of AZD1222 vaccination. The chain links TRBV11-3 to TRBJ1-4; possible D gene TRBD1, 6 bases. This receptor was identified in an adult in good health. Here the CDR3 DNA reads TGTGCCAGCAGCGACAGGTTTAATGAAAAACTGTTTTTT. This gives the protein CASSDRFNEKLFF.